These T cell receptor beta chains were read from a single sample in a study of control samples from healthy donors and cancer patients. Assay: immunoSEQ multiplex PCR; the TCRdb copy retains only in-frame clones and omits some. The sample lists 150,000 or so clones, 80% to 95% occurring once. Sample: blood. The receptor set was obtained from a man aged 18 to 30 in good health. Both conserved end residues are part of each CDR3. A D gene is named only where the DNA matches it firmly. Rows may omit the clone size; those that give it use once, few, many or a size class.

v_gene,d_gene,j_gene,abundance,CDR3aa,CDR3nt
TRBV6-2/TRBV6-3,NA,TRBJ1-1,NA,CASSYQGLETEAFF,TGTGCCAGCAGTTACCAGGGGCTAGAAACTGAAGCTTTCTTT
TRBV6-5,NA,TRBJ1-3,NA,CASSYGGGTGNTIYF,TGTGCCAGCAGTTACGGGGGTGGCACTGGAAACACCATATATTTT
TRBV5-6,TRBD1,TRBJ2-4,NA,CASSTRQGIYAKNIQYF,TGTGCCAGCAGCACACGACAGGGGATCTACGCCAAAAACATTCAGTACTTC
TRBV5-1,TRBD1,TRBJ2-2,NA,CASSLGQGASGELFF,TGCGCCAGCAGCTTGGGACAGGGGGCATCCGGGGAGCTGTTTTTT
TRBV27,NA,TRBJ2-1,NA,CASSLWRVSYNEQFF,TGTGCCAGCAGTTTATGGCGGGTCTCCTACAATGAGCAGTTCTTC
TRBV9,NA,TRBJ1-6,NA,CASSPEGGVNSPLHF,TGTGCCAGCAGCCCCGAGGGGGGCGTTAATTCACCCCTCCACTTT
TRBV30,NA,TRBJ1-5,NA,CAWSLGTSGRRPQHF,TGTGCCTGGAGTCTCGGGACCTCTGGGCGTCGGCCCCAGCATTTT
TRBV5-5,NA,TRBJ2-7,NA,CASSFRADGEQYF,TGTGCCAGCAGCTTTAGAGCAGACGGGGAGCAGTACTTC
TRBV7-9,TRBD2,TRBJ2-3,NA,CASSQVSGAFTDTQYF,TGTGCCAGCAGCCAGGTTAGCGGGGCCTTCACAGATACGCAGTATTTT
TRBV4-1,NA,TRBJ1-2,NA,CASSQVSGFGVGYTF,TGCGCCAGCAGCCAAGTGAGCGGGTTTGGGGTTGGCTACACCTTC
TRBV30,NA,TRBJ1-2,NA,CAQGTYGYTF,TGTGCCCAGGGAACCTATGGCTACACCTTC
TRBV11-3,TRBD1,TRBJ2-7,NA,CASSQTGQGTEQYF,TGTGCCAGCAGCCAGACCGGACAGGGTACCGAGCAGTACTTC
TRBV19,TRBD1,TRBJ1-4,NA,CASSTGGGPNEKLFF,TGTGCCAGTAGTACAGGGGGCGGACCTAATGAAAAACTGTTTTTT
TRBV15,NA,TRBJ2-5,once,CATSHRVQETQYF,TGTGCCACCAGCCACAGGGTCCAAGAGACCCAGTACTTC
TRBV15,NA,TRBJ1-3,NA,CATSREGSGNTIYF,TGTGCCACCAGCAGAGAGGGCTCTGGAAACACCATATATTTT
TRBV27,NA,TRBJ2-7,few,CASSSLGLRQGYEQYF,TGTGCCAGCAGTTCTTTGGGACTAAGACAGGGCTACGAGCAGTACTTC
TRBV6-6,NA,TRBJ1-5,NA,CADTSRGTSQPQHF,TGTGCCGATACGTCGCGAGGGACGAGTCAGCCCCAGCATTTT
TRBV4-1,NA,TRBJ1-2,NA,CASSLSDYYGYTF,TGCGCCAGCAGTCTATCGGATTACTATGGCTACACCTTC
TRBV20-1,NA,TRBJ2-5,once,CSASLGGSGETQYF,TGCAGTGCTAGTCTCGGGGGCTCGGGGGAGACCCAGTACTTC
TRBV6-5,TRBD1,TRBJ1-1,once,CASRWGTGRAEAFF,TGTGCCAGCAGGTGGGGGACAGGGCGTGCTGAAGCTTTCTTT
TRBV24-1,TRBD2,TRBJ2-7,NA,CATSDLQLAGGGNEQYF,TGTGCCACCAGTGATTTGCAGCTAGCGGGGGGCGGGAACGAGCAGTACTTC
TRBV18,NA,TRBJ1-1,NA,CASSRDRDTEAFF,TGTGCCAGCTCACGAGACAGAGACACTGAAGCTTTCTTT
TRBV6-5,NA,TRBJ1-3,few,CASSYPGLPSGNTIYF,TGTGCCAGCAGTTACCCCGGACTGCCCTCTGGAAACACCATATATTTT
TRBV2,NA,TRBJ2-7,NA,CASSEGSDKQYF,TGTGCCAGCAGTGAAGGCAGCGACAAACAGTACTTC
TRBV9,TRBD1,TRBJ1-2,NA,CASSVAPSTGGAWNYGYTF,TGTGCCAGCAGCGTAGCCCCATCGACAGGGGGCGCTTGGAACTATGGCTACACCTTC
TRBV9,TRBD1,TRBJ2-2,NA,CASSVVRGGGTGELFF,TGTGCCAGCAGCGTAGTCAGAGGGGGCGGCACCGGGGAGCTGTTTTTT
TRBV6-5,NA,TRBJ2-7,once,CASTTGVGSSYEQYF,TGTGCCAGCACCACAGGAGTGGGTAGCTCCTACGAGCAGTACTTC
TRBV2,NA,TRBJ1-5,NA,CASSEGSQPQHF,TGTGCCAGCAGTGAGGGTTCTCAGCCCCAGCATTTT
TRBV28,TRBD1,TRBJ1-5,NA,CASSIVRTGRKPQHF,TGTGCCAGCAGTATAGTTCGGACAGGGAGGAAGCCCCAGCATTTT
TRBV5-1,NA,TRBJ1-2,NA,CASSLVGRANYGYTF,TGCGCCAGCAGCTTGGTAGGAAGGGCTAACTATGGCTACACCTTC
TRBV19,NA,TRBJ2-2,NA,CASSVAGELFF,TGTGCCAGTAGTGTAGCCGGGGAGCTGTTTTTT
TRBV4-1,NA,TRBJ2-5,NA,CASSHAPVDGQYF,TGCGCCAGCAGCCATGCCCCGGTTGACGGACAGTACTTC
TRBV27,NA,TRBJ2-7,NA,CASSPVGALTYEQYF,TGTGCCAGCAGCCCGGTGGGGGCCCTCACCTACGAGCAGTACTTC
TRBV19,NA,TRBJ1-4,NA,CASSQAYLGEKLFF,TGTGCCAGTAGTCAGGCGTATCTGGGGGAAAAACTGTTTTTT
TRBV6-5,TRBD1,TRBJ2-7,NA,CASSPTGGVSNEQYF,TGTGCCAGCAGTCCGACAGGGGGCGTAAGCAACGAGCAGTACTTC